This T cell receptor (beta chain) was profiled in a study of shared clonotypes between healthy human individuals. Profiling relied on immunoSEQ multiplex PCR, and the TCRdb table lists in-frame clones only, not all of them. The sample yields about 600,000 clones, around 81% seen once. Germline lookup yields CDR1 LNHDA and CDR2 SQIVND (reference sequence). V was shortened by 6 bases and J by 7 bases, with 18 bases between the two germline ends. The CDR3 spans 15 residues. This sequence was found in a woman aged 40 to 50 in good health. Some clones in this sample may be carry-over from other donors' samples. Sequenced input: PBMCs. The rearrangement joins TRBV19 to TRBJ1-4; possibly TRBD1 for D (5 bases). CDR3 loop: CASRPLGVGSEKLFF. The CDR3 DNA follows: TGTGCCAGTAGACCCTTGGGGGTAGGAAGTGAAAAACTGTTTTTT.